The 16 T cell receptor beta chains in this list originate from one sample, sequenced in a study of blood T cell repertoires in COVID-19. Method: immunoSEQ multiplex PCR; TCRdb's copy keeps in-frame clones and lacks some. The sample has approximately 500,000 clones, roughly nine tenths seen once. Sequencing input: peripheral blood. The source of these receptors is a man between 18 and 35 years old with COVID-19, enrolled during active disease.

The rearrangement uses TRBV19 and TRBJ1-5; 8 nucleotides line up with TRBD1. J gave up 6 bases and V 5 bases, and 9 bases lay outside the gene matches. Germline V lookup: CDR1 LNHDA, CDR2 SQIVND (reference sequence). The CDR3 has 15 amino acids. CDR3 sequence reads: CASSATGVTIQPQHF. CDR3 sequence (DNA): TGTGCCAGTAGTGCGACAGGGGTGACAATTCAGCCCCAGCATTTT.

The chain recombines TRBV13 with TRBJ1-4; 7 positions match TRBD1. The CDR3 is 14 amino acids. V was clipped by 5 bases and J by 6 bases; unmatched bases: 6. Germline V gives CDR1 PRHDT, CDR2 FYEKMQ (reference sequence). In DNA form, the CDR3 reads TGTGCCAGCAGCCCCCGGGACAGTTATGAAAAACTGTTTTTT. Translating it yields CASSPRDSYEKLFF.

The chain joins TRBV5-1 to TRBJ2-7; a weak D match, TRBD1 (6 bases). CDR1 and CDR2 (germline): SGHRS, YFSETQ. Trimming shortened V by 0 bases and J by 2 bases, and 9 bases separated the two germline ends. The CDR3 consists of 14 residues. The CDR3, as DNA: TGCGCCAGCAGCTTGGAAGGGGGAGCCTACGAGCAGTACTTC. Protein product: CASSLEGGAYEQYF.

This clone was seen once. The chain combines TRBV2 with TRBJ2-1; 10 nucleotides align to TRBD2. The V and J ends lost 6 bases and 7 bases, in that order; junction bases with no gene match: 6. The germline V gene has CDR1 SNHLY and CDR2 FYNNEI. This CDR3 is 14 amino acids long. This CDR3 reads CASRLGLADNEQFF. CDR3 coding DNA: TGTGCCAGCAGACTAGGACTAGCGGATAATGAGCAGTTCTTC. The full variable domain, its missing parts supplied by reference TRBV2 and TRBJ2-1, is EPEVTQTPSHQVTQMGQEVILRCVPISNHLYFYWYRQILGQKVEFLVSFYNNEISEKSEIFDDQFSVERPDGSNFTLKIRSTKLEDSAMYFCASRLGLADNEQFFGPGTRLTVL.

The CDR3 coding sequence is TGTGCCAGCTCATCCCCCGCAGGGGGGACTGAAAAACTGTTTTTT. It yields the protein CASSSPAGGTEKLFF. This chain connects TRBV18 to TRBJ1-4; 7 positions match TRBD1. Germline V CDR1 and CDR2: KGHSH, LQKENI. Trimming took 5 bases from V and 7 from J; bases not matched to a gene: 10. This CDR3 is 15 amino acids long. The whole variable domain, remainder taken from reference TRBV18 and TRBJ1-4, is NAGVMQNPRHLVRRRGQEARLRCSPMKGHSHVYWYRQLPEEGLKFMVYLQKENIIDESGMPKERFSAEFPKEGPSILRIQQVVRGDSAAYFCASSSPAGGTEKLFFGSGTQLSVL.

This clone was detected only once. V and J are TRBV19 and TRBJ2-1, with TRBD2 identical over 7 bases. The CDR3 covers 14 residues. With V trimmed by 8 bases and J by 2 bases, 6 bases remained unmatched. Per the germline V gene, CDR1 is LNHDA and CDR2 is SQIVND (reference sequence). This CDR3 is CASDPGGAYNEQFF. CDR3 bases: TGTGCCAGTGACCCGGGGGGAGCCTACAATGAGCAGTTCTTC.

The chain has TRBV19 and TRBJ1-6, with TRBD1 matching over 8 bases. CDR3 length: 16 amino acids. CDR1 LNHDA and CDR2 SQIVND come from the germline V gene (reference sequence). V lost 3 bases, J lost 7 bases, and 8 bases stayed unmatched. The CDR3 DNA sequence: TGTGCCAGTAGTATGACGACAGGGGTGGGGAATTCACCCCTCCACTTT. It translates to CASSMTTGVGNSPLHF.

This chain uses TRBV7-8 with TRBJ2-7; TRBD2 matches at 8 bases. V lost 3 bases and J lost 3; bases outside the gene matches: 13. The CDR3 is made up of 17 amino acids. From germline, CDR1 is SGHVS and CDR2 FQNEAQ. The CDR3 here is CASSFERPSAGVYEQYF. CDR3 nucleotide sequence: TGTGCCAGCAGCTTCGAACGCCCCTCAGCGGGGGTCTACGAGCAGTACTTC.

The J gene is TRBJ2-7, the V gene TRBV27, with 10 nucleotides matching TRBD1. V gave up 2 bases and J gave up 3 bases; unmatched junction bases: 10. Germline CDR1 reads MNHEY; CDR2 reads SMNVEV (reference sequence). There are 17 residues in the CDR3. CDR3 loop: CASSLGMGWTGGYEQYF. In DNA form, the CDR3 reads TGTGCCAGCAGTTTAGGTATGGGCTGGACAGGGGGCTACGAGCAGTACTTC.

The chain uses TRBV10-3 and TRBJ2-7, with TRBD2 matching 11 bases. Trimming removed 2 bases from V and 1 base from J; junction bases left unmatched: 4. Per germline, CDR1 ENHRY and CDR2 SYGVKD. The CDR3 is 16 amino acids. The CDR3 DNA follows: TGTGCCATCAGTGAGACTAGCGGGAGAGTTTCCTACGAGCAGTACTTC. Protein: CAISETSGRVSYEQYF.

This clone was observed a single time. The chain recombines TRBV27 with TRBJ2-5, with TRBD2 as a possible D gene (6 bases). The V end lost 10 bases, the J end lost 2 bases, and 17 bases lay between the germline ends. Germline CDR1 reads MNHEY; CDR2 reads SMNVEV (reference sequence). The CDR3 loop spans 14 amino acids. The CDR3 DNA sequence: TGTGCCACGCGCCTTAGTGGGACTCAAGAGACCCAGTACTTC. Translation: CATRLSGTQETQYF.

The rearrangement links TRBV24-1 to TRBJ2-5; no clear D gene. The CDR3 is 15 amino acids. Germline lookup yields CDR1 KGHDR and CDR2 SFDVKD. Deletions cut 2 bases from V and 1 base from J, with 10 bases between. In nucleotides, the CDR3 is TGTGCCACCAGTGATTCAACCTATCCCCAAGAGACCCAGTACTTC. Translation: CATSDSTYPQETQYF.

The chain joins TRBV5-1 to TRBJ2-1; 9 nucleotides agree with TRBD2. Germline lookup yields CDR1 SGHRS and CDR2 YFSETQ. The CDR3 consists of 15 residues. Trimming at V came to 4 bases and at J to 12 bases, leaving 14 bases not matched to a gene. The CDR3 nucleotides read TGCGCCAGCAGCGCCGCCCTGGCGGGGGGGTTGGTGCAGTTCTTC. Translating it yields CASSAALAGGLVQFF.

This chain links TRBV5-6 with TRBJ2-3, with D unresolved. Germline V gene lookup returns CDR1 SGHDT and CDR2 YYEEEE. Trimming removed 0 bases at V and 2 bases at J, with 4 bases between. The CDR3 is 13 residues long. The CDR3 region has the DNA TGTGCCAGCAGCTTGGGTCACACAGATACGCAGTATTTT. Its protein is CASSLGHTDTQYF.

CDR3 nucleotide sequence: TGTGCCAGCAGCGTACGGGGGTTGGGAACAGATACGCAGTATTTT. This codes for CASSVRGLGTDTQYF. V usage is TRBV9 and J usage is TRBJ2-3; D may be TRBD2 (6 bases). Trimming removed 1 base from V and 3 bases from J, with 12 bases in between. Germline V CDR1 and CDR2: SGDLS, YYNGEE. This CDR3 is 15 amino acids long.

The CDR3 DNA reads as TGTGCCAGCAGTGAACCCAGGCGCTCTGGGGCCAACGTCCTGACTTTC. Translated, it gives CASSEPRRSGANVLTF. This rearrangement joins TRBV2 to TRBJ2-6; D is uncertain. The CDR3 sequence is 16 residues long. V gave up 2 bases and J gave up 0 bases, with 8 bases separating them. The germline V gene encodes CDR1 SNHLY and CDR2 FYNNEI.